These 18 T cell receptor beta chains were all obtained from the same sample, sequenced in a study of T-cell memory formation after mild COVID-19. TCRdb reprocessed the 5' RACE reads with MiXCR, giving one entry per CDR3 protein. The table includes approximately 270,000 distinct CDR3 sequences, around 16% detected once. Input material: PBMCs or a T cell subset sorted from them (not recorded which). Source of these receptors: a man aged 18 to 29 who had mild COVID-19 (a few samples of this study predate the infection). Cell type and time point are not known.

This clonotype was detected only a few times. At one of its ends the junction is not consistent with the germline gene, which may arise from a read error. The J gene is TRBJ1-5, the V gene TRBV28; D is unresolved. Germline V gives CDR1 MDHEN, CDR2 SYDVKM. The CDR3 totals 12 residues. The CDR3 reads CASCFGPQPQHF. The CDR3 DNA is TGTGCCAGCTGTTTTGGGCCTCAGCCCCAGCATTTT. The complete variable domain, with remaining parts taken from reference TRBV28 and TRBJ1-5, reads DVKVTQSSRYLVKRTGEKVFLECVQDMDHENMFWYRQDPGLGLRLIYFSYDVKMKEKGDIPEGYSVSREKKERFSLILESASTNQTSMYLCASCFGPQPQHFGDGTRLSIL.

The chain is built from TRBV29-1 and TRBJ2-1; possibly TRBD1 for D (7 bases). Germline V gene data show CDR1 as SQVTM and CDR2 as ANQGSEA. The CDR3 runs 13 residues. V lost 4 bases, J lost 6 bases, and 13 bases lay in between. The CDR3 region is CSVGQGGFNEQFF. CDR3 nucleotides: TGCAGCGTTGGCCAGGGGGGATTCAATGAGCAGTTCTTC.

The chain is built from TRBV25-1 and TRBJ2-5; D gene ambiguous. The V and J ends lost 1 base and 5 bases respectively, with 11 bases between them. The CDR3 is 14 residues long. Germline V gives CDR1 MGHDK, CDR2 SYGVNS. The CDR3 protein is CASSELVVGETQYF. The CDR3 bases are TGTGCCAGCAGTGAATTAGTAGTCGGGGAGACCCAGTACTTC.

This clonotype has a count of ten or more. The chain couples TRBV12-3 or TRBV12-4 to TRBJ1-5; 7 bases line up with TRBD1. This CDR3 has 14 residues. The V segment lost 6 bases and the J segment 0 bases; nucleotides outside the gene matches: 2. CDR3 amino acids: CASRGQNSNQPQHF. The CDR3 nucleotides are TGTGCCAGCAGGGGACAGAATAGCAATCAGCCCCAGCATTTT.

The chain uses TRBV7-6 and TRBJ1-2; weak D call: TRBD1 (5 bases). The CDR3 sequence is 13 residues long. The V end lost 6 bases, the J end lost 2 bases, and 10 bases lay between the germline ends. Germline V gene data show CDR1 as SGHVS and CDR2 as FNYEAQ. The CDR3 loop is CASSGRANYGYTF. The CDR3 DNA reads TGTGCCAGCAGTGGCAGGGCCAACTATGGCTACACCTTC. Filled out from reference TRBV7-6 and TRBJ1-2, the complete variable domain reads GAGVSQSPRYKVTKRGQDVALRCDPISGHVSLYWYRQALGQGPEFLTYFNYEAQQDKSGLPNDRFSAERPEGSISTLTIQRTEQRDSAMYRCASSGRANYGYTFGSGTRLTVV.

This clonotype was observed a few times. The chain carries TRBV29-1 and TRBJ2-1, with 9 bases fitting TRBD1. V gave up 4 bases and J gave up 8 bases; unmatched junction bases: 9. CDR3 length: 14 residues. The germline CDR1 and CDR2 sequences are SQVTM and ANQGSEA. CDR3 in DNA: TGCAGCGTTGTGGGGACAGGGTCAGTCGATGAGCAGTTCTTC. Translated, it gives CSVVGTGSVDEQFF.

In DNA form, the CDR3 reads TGTGCCACCAGGGGGGAAGGGTCCTACAATGAGCAGTTCTTC. It yields the protein CATRGEGSYNEQFF. The genes are TRBV24-1 and TRBJ2-1, with D tentatively TRBD1 or TRBD2 (5 bases each). V lost 7 bases and J lost 1, with 10 bases in between. CDR1 and CDR2 from the germline V gene are KGHDR and SFDVKD. The CDR3 contains 14 residues.

This clonotype was detected only once. This chain uses TRBV5-1 with TRBJ1-2; D gene uncertain. The germline gives CDR1 SGHRS, CDR2 YFSETQ. Trimming cost V 2 bases and J 3 bases, with 8 bases left between them. There are 13 residues in the CDR3. The CDR3 protein is CASSFEVDYGYTF. The CDR3 nucleotides read TGCGCCAGCAGCTTTGAGGTCGACTATGGCTACACCTTC. Full variable domain (outside the CDR3, taken from reference TRBV5-1 and TRBJ1-2): KAGVTQTPRYLIKTRGQQVTLSCSPISGHRSVSWYQQTPGQGLQFLFEYFSETQRNKGNFPGRFSGRQFSNSRSEMNVSTLELGDSALYLCASSFEVDYGYTFGSGTRLTVV.

This chain joins TRBV5-6 and TRBJ1-5; D perhaps matches TRBD1 (5 bases). From germline, CDR1 is SGHDT and CDR2 YYEEEE. The CDR3 covers 12 residues. V gave up 4 bases and J gave up 5 bases, with 7 bases separating them. The CDR3 sequence is CASSRGDQPQHF. The CDR3 DNA is TGTGCCAGCAGCAGAGGGGATCAGCCCCAGCATTTT.

The J gene is TRBJ1-3, the V gene TRBV4-3; D is ambiguous. The CDR3 runs to 16 residues. Trimming stripped 0 bases from V and 4 bases from J, with 13 bases between. Germline lookup yields CDR1 LGHNA and CDR2 YSLEER. The CDR3 loop is CASSQDWPQEGNTIYF. The CDR3 region has the DNA TGCGCCAGCAGCCAAGATTGGCCCCAGGAGGGAAACACCATATATTTT.

This chain connects TRBV20-1 to TRBJ2-2; 12 nucleotides match TRBD1. V lost 6 bases and J lost 4; bases outside the gene matches: 3. Germline V CDR1 and CDR2: DFQATT, SNEGSKA (reference sequence). This CDR3 is 14 amino acids long. The CDR3: CSAGTGGTTGELFF. The CDR3 coding sequence is TGCAGTGCGGGGACAGGGGGCACCACCGGGGAGCTGTTTTTT.

This clonotype was recorded at least ten times. This chain uses TRBV4-3 with TRBJ2-5, with 10 bases fitting TRBD2. This CDR3 is 17 amino acids long. The trim removed 0 bases at V and 4 bases at J, leaving 8 bases unmatched. CDR1 is LGHNA and CDR2 is YSLEER in the germline V gene. The CDR3, as DNA: TGCGCCAGCAGCCAAGATTGGAGCGGGGGGGCCACAGAGACCCAGTACTTC. The encoded protein is CASSQDWSGGATETQYF.

This clonotype came up many times. The V call is TRBV4-1, the J call TRBJ2-5, with D perhaps TRBD1 (6 bases). Germline CDR1 reads MGHRA; CDR2 reads YSYEKL. This CDR3 is 14 amino acids long. V was trimmed by 1 base and J by 4 bases, leaving 10 bases between them. The DNA for the CDR3 is TGCGCCAGCAGCCAAGTCCAGGGGCCAGAGACCCAGTACTTC. It encodes CASSQVQGPETQYF.

This clonotype was seen more than once but under ten times. This chain links TRBV7-2 with TRBJ2-7; 10 bases line up with TRBD1. The CDR3 runs to 14 residues. Germline CDR1 and CDR2: SGHTA and FQGNSA. V was clipped by 3 bases and J by 6 bases; unmatched bases: 5. The CDR3 bases are TGTGCCAGCAGCTTGGGACAGGGGTTGGGCGAGCAGTACGTC. This translates into CASSLGQGLGEQYV.

This clonotype was recorded many times. The chain carries TRBV5-6 and TRBJ2-7; TRBD2 matches at 8 bases. This CDR3 spans 13 amino acids. J gave up 2 bases and V 4 bases, and 2 bases lay outside the gene matches. Germline loops: CDR1 SGHDT, CDR2 YYEEEE. CDR3 DNA sequence: TGTGCCAGCAGCCCGGGGGGGCCCTACGAGCAGTACTTC. Protein sequence: CASSPGGPYEQYF.

CDR3 bases: TGTGCCAGCAGCTTATTTGGAGGGTCGGCCTATAATTCACCCCTCCACTTT. This sequence encodes CASSLFGGSAYNSPLHF. The rearrangement links TRBV7-2 to TRBJ1-6, with D unresolved. Trimming removed 2 bases at V and 2 bases at J, with 13 bases between. There are 17 residues in the CDR3. From germline, CDR1 is SGHTA and CDR2 FQGNSA.

The chain has TRBV12-3 or TRBV12-4 and TRBJ2-3; a weak D match, TRBD1 (6 bases). The CDR3 contains 16 residues. V was clipped by 0 bases and J by 2 bases, with 12 bases between them. The DNA of the CDR3 is TGTGCCAGCAGTTTAGCGGGGGCGGTGACCACAGATACGCAGTATTTT. Translating gives CASSLAGAVTTDTQYF.

The V and J genes are TRBV4-1 and TRBJ1-1; D is perhaps TRBD1 (5 bases). The CDR3 loop spans 15 amino acids. Deletions cut 3 bases from V and 1 base from J, with 12 bases between. CDR1 MGHRA and CDR2 YSYEKL come from the germline V gene. Here the CDR3 DNA reads TGCGCCAGCAGCCATCCCGGGACGGGGAACACTGAAGCTTTCTTT. It is translated as CASSHPGTGNTEAFF.